Listed here are 24 T cell receptor beta chains from one sample, sequenced in a study of blood T cell repertoires in COVID-19. Assay: immunoSEQ multiplex PCR; the TCRdb copy retains only in-frame clones and omits some. The data contain 200,000 to 250,000 clones, around 84% of them singletons. Sequenced material: peripheral blood. Receptor source: a woman in her sixties who had recovered from COVID-19.

This sequence joins TRBV5-6 and TRBJ1-1; D gene uncertain. V was pared by 1 base and J by 7 bases, with 8 bases between. The CDR3 is 12 residues long. Germline V gene lookup returns CDR1 SGHDT and CDR2 YYEEEE. For the CDR3, the DNA is TGTGCCAGCAGCTTGTCAAGAGGTGAAGCTTTCTTT. Protein: CASSLSRGEAFF. The full variable domain, its missing parts supplied by reference TRBV5-6 and TRBJ1-1, is DAGVTQSPTHLIKTRGQQVTLRCSPKSGHDTVSWYQQALGQGPQFIFQYYEEEERQRGNFPDRFSGHQFPNYSSELNVNALLLGDSALYLCASSLSRGEAFFGQGTRLTVV.

The J gene is TRBJ1-2, the V gene TRBV19, with TRBD1 matching 10 bases. There are 14 residues in the CDR3. V lost 10 bases, J lost 6 bases, and 11 bases stayed unmatched. Germline-derived CDR1 and CDR2 are LNHDA and SQIVND (reference sequence). In DNA, the CDR3 is TGTGCCACCCCCCCCGTAGACAGGGGGCATGGCTACACCTTC. Translation gives CATPPVDRGHGYTF.

This sequence joins TRBV5-4 and TRBJ1-1; unclear D gene. V was trimmed by 2 bases and J by 7 bases, leaving 15 bases between them. The CDR3 covers 14 residues. Germline assignment: CDR1 SGHNT and CDR2 YYREEE (reference sequence). The CDR3 DNA is TGTGCCAGCAGCTTTCTGGAGGCCCCTCTTGAAGCTTTCTTT. This encodes CASSFLEAPLEAFF.

The gene calls are TRBV5-1 and TRBJ1-1; D is ambiguous. V was clipped by 3 bases and J by 4 bases, with 10 bases between them. CDR3 length: 13 residues. In germline, CDR1 is SGHRS, CDR2 YFSETQ. The DNA of the CDR3 is TGCGCCAGCAGCTCCGGATCGGGCACTGAAGCTTTCTTT. Translating gives CASSSGSGTEAFF.

CDR3 amino acids: CASSVGTGSTDTQYF. The CDR3 DNA follows: TGTGCCAGCAGCGTCGGGACAGGGAGCACAGATACGCAGTATTTT. The chain combines TRBV9 with TRBJ2-3; 9 bases align to TRBD1. With 2 bases clipped from V and 0 bases from J, the junction kept 1 base outside the gene matches. The CDR3 length is 15 residues. Per germline, CDR1 SGDLS and CDR2 YYNGEE.

The chain couples TRBV2 to TRBJ2-7, with D perhaps matching TRBD1 (6 bases). Between the trimmed V and J ends, which lost 7 bases and 7 bases, there was a span of 17 bases. Germline-derived CDR1 and CDR2 are SNHLY and FYNNEI. CDR3 size: 13 residues. CDR3: CASTQGPSTEQYF. CDR3 bases: TGTGCCAGCACGCAGGGGCCCTCTACTGAGCAGTACTTC.

A remark on this clone: The sample carries other DNA sequences with the same CDR3. The V call is TRBV12-3 or TRBV12-4, the J call TRBJ1-1; 8 nucleotides align to TRBD1. V lost 8 bases and J lost 11; bases outside the gene matches: 7. The CDR3 is made up of 11 amino acids. CDR3 DNA sequence: TGTGCCAGCGGTGGTCGGACAGGGGCTTTCTTT. This sequence encodes CASGGRTGAFF.

The chain joins TRBV19 to TRBJ2-2, with TRBD1 identical over 7 bases. This CDR3 has 15 amino acids. V dropped 2 bases and J dropped 3; count of bases not matched to a gene: 3. Germline CDR1 LNHDA, CDR2 SQIVND (reference sequence). CDR3 in amino acids: CASSILGQDTGELFF. The CDR3 DNA reads as TGTGCCAGTAGTATATTAGGACAGGACACCGGGGAGCTGTTTTTT.

The chain uses TRBV5-6 and TRBJ2-1; TRBD2 agrees at 10 bases. This CDR3 is built from 17 residues. With V trimmed by 0 bases and J by 7 bases, 10 bases remained unmatched. Per the germline V gene, CDR1 is SGHDT and CDR2 is YYEEEE. The CDR3 spells CASSLGASGGLGNEQFF. In nucleotides, the CDR3 is TGTGCCAGCAGCTTGGGGGCTAGCGGGGGCCTAGGGAATGAGCAGTTCTTC.

The gene calls are TRBV6-5 and TRBJ2-5; D call uncertain. This CDR3 region has 11 residues. The V and J ends lost 7 bases and 7 bases respectively, with 10 bases between them. Germline V gene sequence: CDR1 MNHEY, CDR2 SVGAGI. CDR3 in amino acids: CASTKSGTQYF. The CDR3 DNA reads as TGTGCCAGCACTAAGAGTGGGACCCAGTACTTC.

This clone showed up just a few times. The chain recombines TRBV7-2 with TRBJ2-7; a weak D match, TRBD2 (6 bases). V was trimmed by 4 bases and J by 0 bases, leaving 19 bases between them. There are 17 residues in the CDR3. Looked up from germline, CDR1 is SGHTA and CDR2 is FQGNSA. CDR3 in DNA: TGTGCCAGCAGCTCAGAGGGGTGGGACTTCAGCTCCTACGAGCAGTACTTC. As protein: CASSSEGWDFSSYEQYF.

This chain links TRBV12-5 with TRBJ2-6, with D maybe TRBD2 (6 bases). Trimming stripped 2 bases from V and 0 bases from J, with 14 bases between. The germline V gene has CDR1 LGHNT and CDR2 FRNRAP. This CDR3 spans 18 amino acids. CDR3 DNA: TGTGCTAGTGGTTTGCGGGGGTTCTATTCCTCTGGGGCCAACGTCCTGACTTTC. Protein product: CASGLRGFYSSGANVLTF.

The gene calls are TRBV4-2 and TRBJ1-2; D not resolved. The CDR3 has 13 amino acids. CDR1 and CDR2 from the germline V gene are LGHNA and YNFKEQ. V was pared by 0 bases and J by 7 bases, with 9 bases between. The CDR3 DNA reads TGTGCCAGCAGCCAAGATCGAGTCCTTGGCTACACCTTC. Amino acids: CASSQDRVLGYTF.

The chain combines TRBV18 with TRBJ1-4; D might be TRBD1 (5 bases). V gave up 4 bases and J gave up 8 bases, with 17 bases separating them. The germline gives CDR1 KGHSH, CDR2 LQKENI. The CDR3 length is 15 residues. The CDR3 nucleotides are TGTGCCAGCTCACTTGGGGACTCCCTGTTAGAAAAACTGTTTTTT. Protein sequence: CASSLGDSLLEKLFF.

The chain carries TRBV4-1 and TRBJ2-3; no reliable D call. The CDR3 spans 15 residues. The V gene's germline CDR1 is MGHRA and CDR2 YSYEKL. Between the trimmed V and J ends, which lost 1 base and 1 base, there was a span of 9 bases. CDR3 amino acids: CASSQGLPGTDTQYF. CDR3 bases: TGCGCCAGCAGCCAAGGACTGCCCGGCACAGATACGCAGTATTTT.

The chain couples TRBV4-2 to TRBJ2-1; D is perhaps TRBD2 (6 bases). The germline V gene encodes CDR1 LGHNA and CDR2 YNFKEQ. The CDR3 consists of 19 residues. V was clipped by 0 bases and J by 0 bases, with 18 bases between them. DNA of the CDR3: TGTGCCAGCAGCCAAGATCGGGGCCTAGCGACCAGCTCCTACAATGAGCAGTTCTTC. It specifies CASSQDRGLATSSYNEQFF.

The rearrangement joins TRBV3-1 (or the pseudogene TRBV3-2) to TRBJ1-2; 8 bases align to TRBD1. The CDR3 sequence is 15 residues long. Trimming at V came to 3 bases and at J to 5 bases, leaving 8 bases not matched to a gene. The germline V gene encodes CDR1 LGHDT and CDR2 YNNKEL (reference sequence). This CDR3 is CASSQQGAPSYGYTF. In DNA, the CDR3 is TGTGCCAGCAGCCAGCAGGGGGCCCCCTCATATGGCTACACCTTC.

CDR3 sequence: CASSLTPGISYNEQFF. CDR3 nucleotides: TGTGCCAGCAGCTTAACACCGGGGATTTCCTACAATGAGCAGTTCTTC. The J gene is TRBJ2-1, the V gene TRBV11-2, with a weak D call TRBD2 (5 bases). Trimming left V 2 bases short and J 1 base short, with 12 bases between. The CDR3 covers 16 residues. Per the germline V gene, CDR1 is SGHAT and CDR2 is FQNNGV.

The chain carries TRBV18 and TRBJ2-5, with TRBD1 identical over 7 bases. Germline V gene sequence: CDR1 KGHSH, CDR2 LQKENI. The CDR3 length is 14 residues. J was trimmed by 4 bases and V by 1 base; bases with no gene match: 3. The CDR3 here is CASSPQGAVETQYF. The CDR3 region has the DNA TGTGCCAGCTCACCACAGGGGGCCGTAGAGACCCAGTACTTC.

V and J are TRBV6-2 or TRBV6-3 and TRBJ1-5; the D is unclear. This CDR3 comprises 14 residues. In germline, CDR1 is MNHEY, CDR2 SVGEGT. V was clipped by 5 bases and J by 4 bases, with 12 bases between them. The CDR3 reads CASSQHLENQPQHF. The CDR3 nucleotides are TGTGCCAGCAGTCAACACCTGGAGAATCAGCCCCAGCATTTT.

The V and J genes are TRBV30 and TRBJ2-1, with D uncertain. Trimming took off 1 base at V and 4 bases at J, with 11 bases between the two ends. The length of the CDR3 is 14 residues. Germline values: CDR1 GTSNPN, CDR2 SVGIG (reference sequence). CDR3 nucleotides: TGTGCCTGGAGTGCCCTTGTGCAGTACAATGAGCAGTTCTTC. Encoded protein: CAWSALVQYNEQFF. Based on the CDR3 plus reference TRBV30 and TRBJ2-1, the full variable domain is SQTIHQWPATLVQPVGSPLSLECTVEGTSNPNLYWYRQAAGRGLQLLFYSVGIGQISSEVPQNLSASRPQDRQFILSSKKLLLSDSGFYLCAWSALVQYNEQFFGPGTRLTVL.

The chain is built from TRBV6-6 and TRBJ1-2; TRBD1 matches at 11 bases. Germline assignment: CDR1 MNHNY and CDR2 SVGAGI (reference sequence). J gave up 5 bases and V 7 bases, and 6 bases lay outside the gene matches. The CDR3 consists of 14 residues. CDR3: CASTSGTGGYGYTF. CDR3 sequence (DNA): TGTGCCAGCACCTCCGGGACAGGGGGATATGGCTACACCTTC.

The V call is TRBV29-1, the J call TRBJ1-4; D unclear. The germline V and J ends were trimmed by 3 bases and 3 bases, with 5 bases remaining between them. The germline CDR1 and CDR2 sequences are SQVTM and ANQGSEA. CDR3 size: 12 residues. For the CDR3, the DNA is TGCAGCGTTGAGACTCCTAATGAAAAACTGTTTTTT. This translates into CSVETPNEKLFF. Full variable domain (remainder filled in from reference TRBV29-1 and TRBJ1-4): SAVISQKPSRDICQRGTSLTIQCQVDSQVTMMFWYRQQPGQSLTLIATANQGSEATYESGFVIDKFPISRPNLTFSTLTVSNMSPEDSSIYLCSVETPNEKLFFGSGTQLSVL.

V gene TRBV7-3 combines with J gene TRBJ2-1; D perhaps matches TRBD2 (6 bases). This CDR3 is built from 15 residues. Trimming took 2 bases from V and 0 from J, leaving 8 bases between them. The germline CDR1 and CDR2 sequences are SGHTA and FQGTGA. CDR3 region: CASSLAGSSYNEQFF. In DNA form, the CDR3 reads TGTGCCAGCAGCTTAGCGGGGAGCTCCTACAATGAGCAGTTCTTC.